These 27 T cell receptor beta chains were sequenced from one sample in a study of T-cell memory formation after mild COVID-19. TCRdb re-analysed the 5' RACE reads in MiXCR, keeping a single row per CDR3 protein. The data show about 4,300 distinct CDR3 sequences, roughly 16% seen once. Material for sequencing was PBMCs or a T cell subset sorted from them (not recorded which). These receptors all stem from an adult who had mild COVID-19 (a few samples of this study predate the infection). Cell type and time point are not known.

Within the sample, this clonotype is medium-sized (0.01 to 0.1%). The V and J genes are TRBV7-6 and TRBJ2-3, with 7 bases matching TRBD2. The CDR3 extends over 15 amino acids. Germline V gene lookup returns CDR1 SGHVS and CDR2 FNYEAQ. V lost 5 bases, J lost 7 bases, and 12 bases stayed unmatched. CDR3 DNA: TGTGCCAGCAGCCGAGCGGGACCAGGGAGAAATACGCAGTATTTT. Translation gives CASSRAGPGRNTQYF.

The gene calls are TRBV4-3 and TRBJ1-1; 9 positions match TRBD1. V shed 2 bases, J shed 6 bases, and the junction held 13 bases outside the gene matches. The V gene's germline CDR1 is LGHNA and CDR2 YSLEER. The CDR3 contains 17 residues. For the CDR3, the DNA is TGCGCCAGCAGCCAATTCCGAGGGAGACAGGGGGGCGCTGAAGCTTTCTTT. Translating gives CASSQFRGRQGGAEAFF.

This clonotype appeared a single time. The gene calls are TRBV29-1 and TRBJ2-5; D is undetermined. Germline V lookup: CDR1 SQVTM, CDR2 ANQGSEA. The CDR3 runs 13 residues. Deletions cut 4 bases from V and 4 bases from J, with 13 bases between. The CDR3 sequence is CSVVGPPGETQYF. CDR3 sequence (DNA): TGCAGCGTTGTTGGACCGCCCGGAGAGACCCAGTACTTC.

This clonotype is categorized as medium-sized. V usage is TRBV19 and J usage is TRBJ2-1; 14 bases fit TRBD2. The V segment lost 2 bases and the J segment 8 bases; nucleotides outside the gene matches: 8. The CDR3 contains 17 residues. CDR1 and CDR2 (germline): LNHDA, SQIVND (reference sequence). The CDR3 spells CASSILGLAGGYYEQFF. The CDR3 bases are TGTGCCAGTAGTATACTCGGACTAGCGGGGGGCTATTATGAGCAGTTCTTC.

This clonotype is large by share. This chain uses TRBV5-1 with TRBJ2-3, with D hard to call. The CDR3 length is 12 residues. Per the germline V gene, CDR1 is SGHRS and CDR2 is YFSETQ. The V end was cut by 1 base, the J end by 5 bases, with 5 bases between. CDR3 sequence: CASSLNQDTQYF. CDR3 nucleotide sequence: TGCGCCAGCAGCTTGAATCAAGATACGCAGTATTTT.

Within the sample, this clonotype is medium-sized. CDR3 coding DNA: TGTGCCAGCAGTTACTCTTTTCTATCCAATTCACCCCTCCACTTT. This codes for CASSYSFLSNSPLHF. This sequence joins TRBV6-5 and TRBJ1-6, with D hard to call. The CDR3 extends over 15 amino acids. Trimming shortened V by 0 bases and J by 7 bases, and 10 bases separated the two germline ends. CDR1 and CDR2 (germline): MNHEY, SVGAGI.

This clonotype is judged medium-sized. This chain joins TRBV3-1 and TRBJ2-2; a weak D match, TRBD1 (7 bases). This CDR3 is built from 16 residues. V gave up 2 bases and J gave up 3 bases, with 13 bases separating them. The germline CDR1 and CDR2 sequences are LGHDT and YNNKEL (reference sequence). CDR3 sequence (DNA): TGTGCCAGCAGCCAATGGAGGGGGCTGGACACCGGGGAGCTGTTTTTT. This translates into CASSQWRGLDTGELFF.

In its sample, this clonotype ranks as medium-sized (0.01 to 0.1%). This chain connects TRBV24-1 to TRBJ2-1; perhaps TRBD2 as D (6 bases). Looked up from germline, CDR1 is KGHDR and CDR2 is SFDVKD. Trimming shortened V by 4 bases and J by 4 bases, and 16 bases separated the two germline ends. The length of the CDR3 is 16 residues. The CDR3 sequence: CATSDRGTGSYNEQFF. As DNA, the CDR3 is TGTGCCACCAGTGACCGGGGGACTGGAAGTTACAATGAGCAGTTCTTC.

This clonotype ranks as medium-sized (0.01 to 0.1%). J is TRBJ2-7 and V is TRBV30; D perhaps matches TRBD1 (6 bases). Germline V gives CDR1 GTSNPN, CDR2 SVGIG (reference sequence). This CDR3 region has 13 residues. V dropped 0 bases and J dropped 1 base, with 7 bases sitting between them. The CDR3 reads CAWSVDSSYEQYF. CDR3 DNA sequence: TGTGCCTGGAGTGTGGACAGTTCCTACGAGCAGTACTTC.

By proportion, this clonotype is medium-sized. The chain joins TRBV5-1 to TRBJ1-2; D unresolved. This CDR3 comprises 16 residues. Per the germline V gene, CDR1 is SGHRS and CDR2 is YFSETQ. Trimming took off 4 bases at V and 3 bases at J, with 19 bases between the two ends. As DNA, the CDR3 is TGCGCCAGCAGCAACTACTCTATGCCCCAACACTATGGCTACACCTTC. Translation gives CASSNYSMPQHYGYTF.

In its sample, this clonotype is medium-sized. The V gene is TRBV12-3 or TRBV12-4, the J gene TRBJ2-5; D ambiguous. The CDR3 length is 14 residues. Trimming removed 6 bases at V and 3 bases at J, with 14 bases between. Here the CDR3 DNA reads TGTGCCAGCAGCGCTCGGGCCCGAAAAGAGACCCAGTACTTC. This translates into CASSARARKETQYF.

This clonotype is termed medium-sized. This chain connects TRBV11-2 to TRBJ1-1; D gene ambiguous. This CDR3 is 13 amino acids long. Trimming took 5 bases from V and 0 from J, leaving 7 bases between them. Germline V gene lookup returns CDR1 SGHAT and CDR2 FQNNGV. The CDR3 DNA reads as TGTGCCAGCAGCGCGACGGTGAACACTGAAGCTTTCTTT. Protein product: CASSATVNTEAFF.

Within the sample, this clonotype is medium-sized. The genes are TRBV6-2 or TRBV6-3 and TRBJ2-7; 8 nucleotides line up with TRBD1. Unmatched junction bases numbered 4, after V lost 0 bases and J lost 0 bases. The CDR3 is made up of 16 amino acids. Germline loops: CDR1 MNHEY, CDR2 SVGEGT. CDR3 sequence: CASSYSGGQVSYEQYV. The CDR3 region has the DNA TGTGCCAGCAGTTACTCTGGGGGACAGGTCTCCTACGAGCAGTACGTC.

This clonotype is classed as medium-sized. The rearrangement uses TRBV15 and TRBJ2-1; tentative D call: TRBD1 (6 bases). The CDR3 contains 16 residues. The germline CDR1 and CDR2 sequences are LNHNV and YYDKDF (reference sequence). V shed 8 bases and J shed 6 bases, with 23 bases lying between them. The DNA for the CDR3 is TGTGCCACCGGGGGTACTAACAGGGTAGTAGTCAATGAGCAGTTCTTC. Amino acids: CATGGTNRVVVNEQFF.

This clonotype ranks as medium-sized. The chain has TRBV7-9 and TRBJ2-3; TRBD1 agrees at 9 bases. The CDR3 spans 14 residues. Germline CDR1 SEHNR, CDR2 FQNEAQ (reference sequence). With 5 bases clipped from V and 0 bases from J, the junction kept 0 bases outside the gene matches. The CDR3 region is CASSGTGSTDTQYF. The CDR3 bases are TGTGCCAGCAGCGGGACAGGGAGCACAGATACGCAGTATTTT.

DNA of the CDR3: TGTGCCAGCAGCTTAGGACTAGCGGGCTTTGGCACAGATACGCAGTATTTT. It is translated as CASSLGLAGFGTDTQYF. The chain uses TRBV7-2 and TRBJ2-3; 10 bases agree with TRBD2. Germline lookup yields CDR1 SGHTA and CDR2 FQGNSA. J was trimmed by 1 base and V by 1 base; bases with no gene match: 5. The length of the CDR3 is 17 residues. Supplemented by reference TRBV7-2 and TRBJ2-3, the full variable domain reads GAGVSQSPSNKVTEKGKDVELRCDPISGHTALYWYRQSLGQGLEFLIYFQGNSAPDKSGLPSDRFSAERTGGSVSTLTIQRTQQEDSAVYLCASSLGLAGFGTDTQYFGPGTRLTVL.

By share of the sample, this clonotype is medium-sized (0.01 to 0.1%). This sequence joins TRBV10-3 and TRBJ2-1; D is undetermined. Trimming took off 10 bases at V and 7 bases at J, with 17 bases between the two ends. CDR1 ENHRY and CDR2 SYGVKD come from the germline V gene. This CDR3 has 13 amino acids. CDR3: CATRPVPLNEQFF. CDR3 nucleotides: TGTGCCACCAGACCCGTCCCCCTAAATGAGCAGTTCTTC.

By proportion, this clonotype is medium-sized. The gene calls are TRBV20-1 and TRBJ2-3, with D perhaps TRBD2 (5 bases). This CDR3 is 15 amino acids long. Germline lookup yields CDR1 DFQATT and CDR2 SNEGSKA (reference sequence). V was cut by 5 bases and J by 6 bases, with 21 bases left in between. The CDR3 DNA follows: TGCAGTGCTCCGAACTATGAGGGCAACCCGGATACGCAGTATTTT. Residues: CSAPNYEGNPDTQYF.

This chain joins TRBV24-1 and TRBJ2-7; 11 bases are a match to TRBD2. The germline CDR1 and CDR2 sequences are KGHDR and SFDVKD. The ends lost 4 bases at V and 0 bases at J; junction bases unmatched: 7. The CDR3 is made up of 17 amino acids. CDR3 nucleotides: TGTGCCACCAGTGACTCCCATAGCGGGAGGGCCTCCTACGAGCAGTACTTC. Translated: CATSDSHSGRASYEQYF.

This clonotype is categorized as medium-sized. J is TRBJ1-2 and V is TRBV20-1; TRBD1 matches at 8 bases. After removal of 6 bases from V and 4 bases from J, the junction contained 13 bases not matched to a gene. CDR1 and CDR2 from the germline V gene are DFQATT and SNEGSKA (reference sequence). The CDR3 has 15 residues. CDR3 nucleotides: TGCAGTGCGCCCGAGGTTGCAGGGGGCATCTATGGCTACACCTTC. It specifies CSAPEVAGGIYGYTF.

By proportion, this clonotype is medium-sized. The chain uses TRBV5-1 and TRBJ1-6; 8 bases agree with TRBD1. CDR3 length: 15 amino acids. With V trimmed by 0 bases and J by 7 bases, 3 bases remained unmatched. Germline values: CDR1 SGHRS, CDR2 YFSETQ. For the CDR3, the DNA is TGCGCCAGCAGCTTGGGACAGGGGTGGAATTCACCCCTCCACTTT. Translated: CASSLGQGWNSPLHF.

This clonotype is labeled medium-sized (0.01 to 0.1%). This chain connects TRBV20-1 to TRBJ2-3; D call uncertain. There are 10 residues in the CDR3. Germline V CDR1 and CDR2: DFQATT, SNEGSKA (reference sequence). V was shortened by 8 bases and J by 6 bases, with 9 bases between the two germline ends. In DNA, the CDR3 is TGCAGTTTAGAATCGGATACGCAGTATTTT. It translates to CSLESDTQYF.

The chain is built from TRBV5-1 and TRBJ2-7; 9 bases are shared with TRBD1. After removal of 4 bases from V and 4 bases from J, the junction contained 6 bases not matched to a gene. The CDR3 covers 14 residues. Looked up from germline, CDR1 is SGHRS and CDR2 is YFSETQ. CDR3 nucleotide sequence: TGCGCCAGCAGCGACGGGACAGGGTTTTACGAGCAGTACTTC. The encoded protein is CASSDGTGFYEQYF.

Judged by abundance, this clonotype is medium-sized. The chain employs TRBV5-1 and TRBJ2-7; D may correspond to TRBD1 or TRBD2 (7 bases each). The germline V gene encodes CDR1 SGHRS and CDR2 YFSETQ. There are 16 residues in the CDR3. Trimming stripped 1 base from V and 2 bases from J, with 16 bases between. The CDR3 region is CASSLLSRGGTYEQYF. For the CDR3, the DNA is TGCGCCAGCAGCTTGTTGAGCAGGGGGGGAACCTACGAGCAGTACTTC.

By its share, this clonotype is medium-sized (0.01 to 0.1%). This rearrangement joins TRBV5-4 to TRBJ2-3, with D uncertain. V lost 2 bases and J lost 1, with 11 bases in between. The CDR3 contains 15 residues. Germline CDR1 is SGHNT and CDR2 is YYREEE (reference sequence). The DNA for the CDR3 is TGTGCCAGCAGCTTAAGGGTAATCGGCACAGATACGCAGTATTTT. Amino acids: CASSLRVIGTDTQYF. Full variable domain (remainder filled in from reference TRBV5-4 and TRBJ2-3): ETGVTQSPTHLIKTRGQQVTLRCSSQSGHNTVSWYQQALGQGPQFIFQYYREEENGRGNFPPRFSGLQFPNYSSELNVNALELDDSALYLCASSLRVIGTDTQYFGPGTRLTVL.

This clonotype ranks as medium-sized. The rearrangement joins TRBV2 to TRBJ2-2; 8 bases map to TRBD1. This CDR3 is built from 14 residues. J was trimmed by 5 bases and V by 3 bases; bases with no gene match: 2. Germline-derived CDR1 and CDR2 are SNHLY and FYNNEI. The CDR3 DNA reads TGTGCCAGCAGTGACACAGGGGGTACCGGGGAGCTGTTTTTT. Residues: CASSDTGGTGELFF.

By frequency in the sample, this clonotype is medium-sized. Written as DNA, the CDR3 is TGTGCCAGCAGTCGCTTGGGGCAGGGCCAGCCCCAGCATTTT. This gives the protein CASSRLGQGQPQHF. The J gene is TRBJ1-5, the V gene TRBV6-5; possibly TRBD1 for D (5 bases). The germline CDR1 and CDR2 sequences are MNHEY and SVGAGI. This CDR3 is built from 14 residues. The ends were cut back, 5 bases at V and 7 bases at J, with 15 bases in the middle.